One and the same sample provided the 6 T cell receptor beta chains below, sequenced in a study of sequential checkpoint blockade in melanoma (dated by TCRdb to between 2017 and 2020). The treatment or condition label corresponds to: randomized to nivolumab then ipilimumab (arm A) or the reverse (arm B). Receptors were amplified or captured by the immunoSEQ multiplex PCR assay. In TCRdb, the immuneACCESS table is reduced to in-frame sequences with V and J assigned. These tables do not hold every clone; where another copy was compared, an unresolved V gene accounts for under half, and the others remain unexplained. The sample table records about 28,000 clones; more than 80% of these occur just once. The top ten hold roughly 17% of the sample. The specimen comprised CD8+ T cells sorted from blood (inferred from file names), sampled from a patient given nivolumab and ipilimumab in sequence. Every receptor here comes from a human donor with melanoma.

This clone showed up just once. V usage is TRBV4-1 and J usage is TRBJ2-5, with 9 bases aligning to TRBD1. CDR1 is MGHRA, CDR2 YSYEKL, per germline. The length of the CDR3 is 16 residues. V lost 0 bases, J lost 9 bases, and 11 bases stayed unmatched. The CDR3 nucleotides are TGCGCCAGCAGCCAAGATCGACAGGGGGGAGACCGGGCCCAGTACTTC. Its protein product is CASSQDRQGGDRAQYF.

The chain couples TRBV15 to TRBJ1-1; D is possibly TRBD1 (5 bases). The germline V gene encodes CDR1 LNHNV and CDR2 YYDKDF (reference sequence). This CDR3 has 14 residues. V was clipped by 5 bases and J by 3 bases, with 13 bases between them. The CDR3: CATSRFKGDTEAFF. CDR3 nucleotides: TGTGCCACCAGCCGCTTCAAAGGGGACACTGAAGCTTTCTTT.

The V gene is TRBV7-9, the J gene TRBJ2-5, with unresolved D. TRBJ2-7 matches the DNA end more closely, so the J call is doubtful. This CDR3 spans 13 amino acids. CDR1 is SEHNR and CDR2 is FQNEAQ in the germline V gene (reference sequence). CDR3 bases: TGTGCCAGCAGCTCGTCAGAGAACTACGAGCAGTACTTC. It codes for CASSSSENYEQYF.

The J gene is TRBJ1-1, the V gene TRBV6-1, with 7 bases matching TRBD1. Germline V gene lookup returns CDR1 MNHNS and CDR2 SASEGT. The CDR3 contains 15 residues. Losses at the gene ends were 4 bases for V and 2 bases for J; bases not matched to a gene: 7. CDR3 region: CASSGLQGFNTEAFF. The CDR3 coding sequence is TGTGCCAGCAGTGGCCTACAGGGGTTTAACACTGAAGCTTTCTTT.

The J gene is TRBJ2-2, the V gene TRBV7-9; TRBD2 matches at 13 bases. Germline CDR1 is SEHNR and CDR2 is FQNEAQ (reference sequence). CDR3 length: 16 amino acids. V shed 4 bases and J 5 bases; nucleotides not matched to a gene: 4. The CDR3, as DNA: TGTGCCAGCAGCTATGGACTAGCGGGAGAAACCGGGGAGCTGTTTTTT. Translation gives CASSYGLAGETGELFF.

The CDR3 nucleotides read TGTGCCAGCAGCCCAACCGGGACAGGGGGCCTTAATTCACCCCTCCACTTT. Translating it yields CASSPTGTGGLNSPLHF. The J gene is TRBJ1-6, the V gene TRBV5-8, with 12 bases lining up with TRBD1. This CDR3 is built from 17 residues. The V gene end was trimmed by 4 bases and the J gene end by 6 bases; junction bases not matched to a gene: 8. Germline loops: CDR1 SGHTS, CDR2 YDEGEE. The variable domain in full, completed from reference TRBV5-8 and TRBJ1-6, reads EAGVTQSPTHLIKTRGQQATLRCSPISGHTSVYWYQQALGLGLQFLLWYDEGEERNRGNFPPRFSGRQFPNYSSELNVNALELEDSALYLCASSPTGTGGLNSPLHFGNGTRLTVT.